Presented here are 16 T cell receptor beta chains from one specimen sequenced in a study of metastatic and nonmetastatic thyroid tumors. TCRdb reprocessed the PCR reads via MiXCR. The sample lists about 43,000 clones; more than 3% were seen once. Patients were all untreated before their thyroid surgery. Sequenced input: blood. Every receptor here comes from a female donor with papillary thyroid cancer or a benign thyroid nodule (not recorded which). Some clones in this sample may be carry-over from other donors' samples.

This clone was observed a few times. The rearrangement uses TRBV2 and TRBJ2-7; 9 nucleotides match TRBD2. CDR1 is SNHLY and CDR2 is FYNNEI in the germline V gene. The ends lost 8 bases at V and 6 bases at J; junction bases unmatched: 11. CDR3 length: 14 amino acids. CDR3 amino acids: CASRPGLAGSEQYF. In DNA form, the CDR3 reads TGTGCCAGCCGTCCTGGGCTAGCGGGAAGCGAGCAGTACTTC.

The CDR3 coding sequence is TGTGCCAGCAGCCTTCTGGCGGGAGCCCCAGATACGCAGTATTTT. It specifies CASSLLAGAPDTQYF. The chain couples TRBV6-1 to TRBJ2-3; 7 positions match TRBD2. This CDR3 is built from 15 residues. J gave up 4 bases and V 6 bases, and 10 bases lay outside the gene matches. Looked up from germline, CDR1 is MNHNS and CDR2 is SASEGT.

This clone showed up just a few times. The V call is TRBV27, the J call TRBJ2-3, with 8 bases aligning to TRBD2. J gave up 4 bases and V 5 bases, and 8 bases lay outside the gene matches. The CDR3 is made up of 15 amino acids. CDR1 and CDR2 (germline): MNHEY, SMNVEV (reference sequence). The chain's CDR3 is CASSNAAGGPDTQYF. CDR3 in DNA: TGTGCCAGCAGTAACGCCGCGGGAGGACCAGATACGCAGTATTTT.

The rearrangement uses TRBV18 and TRBJ2-3, with D hard to call. The V gene's germline CDR1 is KGHSH and CDR2 LQKENI. The CDR3 extends over 14 amino acids. With 8 bases removed from V and 3 bases from J, the gap between germline ends came to 15 bases. This CDR3 reads CASSDSIQTDTQYF. The DNA of the CDR3 is TGTGCCAGCAGTGACTCGATACAAACAGATACGCAGTATTTT.

This clone was counted many times. The CDR3 loop is CASSDQTGVYEQYF. CDR3 DNA: TGTGCCAGCAGCGACCAGACAGGCGTCTACGAGCAGTACTTC. The chain links TRBV7-6 to TRBJ2-7; D perhaps matches TRBD1 (6 bases). The germline V and J ends were trimmed by 5 bases and 3 bases, with 14 bases remaining between them. Germline loops: CDR1 SGHVS, CDR2 FNYEAQ. The CDR3 extends over 14 amino acids.

This clone was observed a handful of times. The chain joins TRBV28 to TRBJ1-1; D is unresolved. The germline CDR1 and CDR2 sequences are MDHEN and SYDVKM. V lost 1 base and J 5 bases, leaving 11 bases between the germline ends. The CDR3 is 14 amino acids. The CDR3 DNA follows: TGTGCCAGCAGTTTATCTCTGGGGATTACTGAAGCTTTCTTT. This translates into CASSLSLGITEAFF.

The chain has TRBV12-3 or TRBV12-4 and TRBJ2-2, with D perhaps TRBD1 (6 bases). The CDR3 extends over 12 amino acids. The V gene lost 6 bases and the J gene lost 7 bases, with 9 bases spanning the gap. The CDR3 DNA reads as TGTGCCAGCAGGCCAGGGGTCGGGGAGCTGTTTTTT. Protein product: CASRPGVGELFF.

This clone was picked up a small number of times. This could be a read error, since a much larger clone is one nucleotide away. The chain recombines TRBV29-1 with TRBJ2-1, with D hard to call. Germline lookup yields CDR1 SQVTM and CDR2 ANQGSEA. The length of the CDR3 is 13 residues. Trimming removed 2 bases at V and 12 bases at J, with 17 bases between. The CDR3 sequence: CSVEKAVAALQFF. In DNA form, the CDR3 reads TGCAGCGTTGAAAAGGCGGTAGCCGCTCTGCAGTTCTTC.

This clone was observed many times. The rearrangement uses TRBV5-4 and TRBJ2-3; possible D gene TRBD2, 6 bases. Germline-derived CDR1 and CDR2 are SGHNT and YYREEE (reference sequence). This CDR3 contains 15 residues. The V gene lost 4 bases and the J gene lost 2 bases, with 14 bases spanning the gap. CDR3 DNA: TGTGCCAGCAGCCTGGGACTGACAGACACAGATACGCAGTATTTT. Translated, it gives CASSLGLTDTDTQYF.

The sample holds many counts of this clone. This chain connects TRBV5-4 to TRBJ2-1; D might be TRBD2 (6 bases). This CDR3 is 15 amino acids long. In germline, CDR1 is SGHNT, CDR2 YYREEE (reference sequence). Trimming took 4 bases from V and 2 from J, leaving 13 bases between them. CDR3 nucleotides: TGTGCCAGCAGCCTATCTAGCGACACCTACAATGAGCAGTTCTTC. As protein: CASSLSSDTYNEQFF. Using reference TRBV5-4 and TRBJ2-1 for the parts outside the CDR3, the full variable domain is ETGVTQSPTHLIKTRGQQVTLRCSSQSGHNTVSWYQQALGQGPQFIFQYYREEENGRGNFPPRFSGLQFPNYSSELNVNALELDDSALYLCASSLSSDTYNEQFFGPGTRLTVL.

This chain uses TRBV5-1 with TRBJ1-2; no definite D call. Between the trimmed V and J ends, which lost 4 bases and 5 bases, there was a span of 9 bases. Germline-derived CDR1 and CDR2 are SGHRS and YFSETQ. The CDR3 is 12 residues long. CDR3 bases: TGCGCCAGCAGCCAAGAGGGTTATGGCTACACCTTC. Encoded protein: CASSQEGYGYTF.

The table lists this clone with many counts. The genes are TRBV4-1 and TRBJ2-1; TRBD2 matches at 10 bases. Germline V lookup: CDR1 MGHRA, CDR2 YSYEKL. The CDR3 has 20 residues. J was trimmed by 4 bases and V by 0 bases; bases with no gene match: 15. CDR3 residues: CASSQDPGRQTSGIYNEQFF. In DNA, the CDR3 is TGCGCCAGCAGCCAAGATCCGGGCAGGCAAACTAGCGGGATTTACAATGAGCAGTTCTTC.

This clone was counted at least ten times. This may stem from a read error, because a much larger clone lies one nucleotide away. This chain connects TRBV6-4 to TRBJ2-1; D remains ambiguous. The CDR3 runs to 15 residues. Germline loops: CDR1 MRHNA, CDR2 SNTAGT. CDR3 amino acids: CASNKDPNYYNEQSF. The CDR3 nucleotides read TGTGCCAGCAACAAGGACCCGAATTACTACAATGAGCAGTCCTTC.

The V call is TRBV27, the J call TRBJ2-2, with no clear D. Germline lookup yields CDR1 MNHEY and CDR2 SMNVEV (reference sequence). The CDR3 runs 12 residues. V was pared by 3 bases and J by 4 bases, with 3 bases between. CDR3 DNA sequence: TGTGCCAGCAGTTTCTTCACCGGGGAGCTGTTTTTT. Translating gives CASSFFTGELFF.

This clone was picked up a small number of times. The chain couples TRBV7-2 to TRBJ1-2; D is undetermined. Germline values: CDR1 SGHTA, CDR2 FQGNSA. The CDR3 runs 13 residues. Trimming removed 2 bases at V and 2 bases at J, with 6 bases between. The CDR3 bases are TGTGCCAGCAGCTTATTCCAGAACTATGGCTACACCTTC. It codes for CASSLFQNYGYTF.

The rearrangement links TRBV24-1 to TRBJ1-2; TRBD1 matches 10 bases. CDR1 and CDR2 from the germline V gene are KGHDR and SFDVKD. V lost 7 bases to trimming and J lost 8 bases; unmatched junction nucleotides: 6. The CDR3 length is 13 residues. CDR3 sequence (DNA): TGTGCCACCAGCCCGGGACAGGGGACGGGCTACACCTTC. This translates into CATSPGQGTGYTF.